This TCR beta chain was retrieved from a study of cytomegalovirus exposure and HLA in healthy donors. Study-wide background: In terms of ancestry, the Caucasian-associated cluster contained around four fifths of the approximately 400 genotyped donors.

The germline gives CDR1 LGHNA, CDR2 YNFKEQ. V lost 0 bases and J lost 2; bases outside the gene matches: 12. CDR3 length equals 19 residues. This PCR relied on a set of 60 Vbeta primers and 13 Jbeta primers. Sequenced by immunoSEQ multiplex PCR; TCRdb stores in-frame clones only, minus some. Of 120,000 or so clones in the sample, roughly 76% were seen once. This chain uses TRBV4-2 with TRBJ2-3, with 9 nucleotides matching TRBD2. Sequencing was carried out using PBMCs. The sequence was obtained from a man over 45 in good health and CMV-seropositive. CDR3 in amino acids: CASSQDLQREALYTDTQYF. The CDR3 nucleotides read TGTGCCAGCAGCCAAGATCTCCAGCGGGAGGCCCTCTACACAGATACGCAGTATTTT.